This is a list of T cell receptor beta chains from one sample in a study of siplizumab effects on memory and regulatory T cells. TCRdb's table, derived via immunoSEQ multiplex PCR, lists solely in-frame clones and lacks some. The profile shows under 95,000 clones, approximately 93% of them singletons. Material: non-Treg CD4+ T cells sorted from blood. The receptors originated from a human donor in good health. CDR3s include the opening cysteine and the closing phenylalanine or tryptophan. For some rows the clone size is stated as once, few or many, or as a class when expanded; others skip it.

V gene,clone size,J gene,CDR3 protein
TRBV2,.,TRBJ2-5,CASSDWIGVRGETQYF
TRBV5-6,few,TRBJ1-1,CASRTDMNTEAFF
TRBV7-3,.,TRBJ1-5,CASSLTGDRSGNQPQHF
TRBV5-4,.,TRBJ1-2,CASTRAATYGYTF
TRBV7-9,.,TRBJ1-2,CASSSVQGANGYTF
TRBV2,once,TRBJ2-5,CASRGRDREETQYF
TRBV30,once,TRBJ2-3,CAWRDRPDTQYF
TRBV28,.,TRBJ1-5,CASRRYSNQPQHF
TRBV4-1,once,TRBJ2-7,CASSPRASGTTYEQYF
TRBV27,.,TRBJ2-3,CASSSLILAGNTDTQYF
TRBV11-2,.,TRBJ1-5,CASSGQGNQPQHF
TRBV6-5,.,TRBJ1-2,CASSYSTRGGGYTF
TRBV7-2,.,TRBJ2-1,CASITSGIANEQFF
TRBV11-3,.,TRBJ2-7,CASSPSLYEQYF
TRBV4-2,.,TRBJ2-2,CASRPTSGGAGGELFF
TRBV30,.,TRBJ1-6,CAWSATVYGSPLHF
TRBV4-1,.,TRBJ2-1,CASSQPTGGAKNEQFF
TRBV5-1,.,TRBJ1-6,CASSFAQGLYSPLHF
TRBV7-2,.,TRBJ2-1,CASSRDRAGNEQFF
TRBV7-9,.,TRBJ1-2,CASSLEQGRGNGYTF
TRBV5-1,.,TRBJ2-7,CASSSYRQGAYEQYF
TRBV5-1,.,TRBJ1-2,CASSAQEANYGYTF
TRBV6-5,few,TRBJ1-1,CASSYGNRVGTEAFF
TRBV9,.,TRBJ2-1,CAIRRWVRTSGGSYNEQFF
TRBV25-1,.,TRBJ1-2,CASRGRVNYGYTF
TRBV2,.,TRBJ2-3,CASTPGETDTQYF
TRBV2,.,TRBJ1-2,CASSGGGADGYTF
TRBV4-1,.,TRBJ1-1,CASSQRGDTEAFF
TRBV18,few,TRBJ1-6,CASSPGGNSPLHF
TRBV5-1,.,TRBJ2-2,CASSLTAGHTGELFF